The rows below give T cell receptor beta chains drawn from one sample of a study of CD8 T cells in Susac syndrome. TCRdb called the immunoSEQ multiplex PCR reads again in MiXCR, with one record for every CDR3 protein. This sample has about 240,000 distinct CDR3 sequences, with 95% to 97% found just once. The sequenced material came from CD4+ T cells from PBMCs. The receptors here all came from a human donor with Susac syndrome. Both conserved end residues are part of each CDR3. The D gene is left open where the match is weak. Clone size is not always given. Where it is, it says once, few, many or a class for expanded clones.

D	V	size	J	DNA	CDR3
NA	TRBV19	NA	TRBJ2-3	TGTGCCAGTCTAAGCGGAGCTGCAGGAGATACGCAGTATTTT	CASLSGAAGDTQYF
NA	TRBV19	NA	TRBJ1-4	TGTGCCACTTCGACAGGACAAAATGAAAAACTGTTTTTT	CATSTGQNEKLFF
TRBD1	TRBV19	once	TRBJ1-5	TGTGCCAGTAGCCAGACAGGGATGAATCAGCCCCAGCATTTT	CASSQTGMNQPQHF
TRBD1	TRBV29-1	NA	TRBJ2-3	TGCAGCGTCAATCCCCACGACAGGGCAGATACGCAGTATTTT	CSVNPHDRADTQYF
NA	TRBV5-1	NA	TRBJ2-7	TGCGCCAGCAGCCCGGACGCGTACGAGCAGTACTTC	CASSPDAYEQYF
NA	TRBV12-3/TRBV12-4	NA	TRBJ1-2	TGTGCCAGCAGTTTAGACAGGGCTGGAGTCTATGGCTACACCTTC	CASSLDRAGVYGYTF
NA	TRBV29-1	NA	TRBJ2-6	TGCAGCGTCCTCTATGACAGATCCCCCGGGGCCAACGTCCTGACTTTC	CSVLYDRSPGANVLTF
NA	TRBV12-3/TRBV12-4	NA	TRBJ2-1	TGTGCCAGCAGTTTTGGACGCGGTGGTGAGCAGTTCTTC	CASSFGRGGEQFF
NA	TRBV20-1	NA	TRBJ1-1	TGCAGTGCTAGAGATCGAGGCAGGGGAAGTGTGAACACTGAAGCTTTCTTT	CSARDRGRGSVNTEAFF
NA	TRBV7-3	NA	TRBJ2-1	TGTGCCAGCAGCTTAGGGTTCCGTCGGGAGAGCGATGAGCAGTTCTTC	CASSLGFRRESDEQFF
NA	TRBV30	NA	TRBJ2-3	TGTGCCTGGAGTGAAAGAGGGTGGACGCAGTATTTT	CAWSERGWTQYF
NA	TRBV29-1	NA	TRBJ1-1	TGCAGCGTTTTTTTAGGGGTTACTGAAGCTTTCTTT	CSVFLGVTEAFF
TRBD1	TRBV9	NA	TRBJ2-5	TGTGCCAGCAGCGTACGGACAGGGGAACGAGAGACCCAGTACTTC	CASSVRTGERETQYF
NA	TRBV29-1	NA	TRBJ1-2	TGCAGCGTCGGACCCAACTATGGCTACACCTTC	CSVGPNYGYTF
NA	TRBV7-2	NA	TRBJ1-2	TGTGCCAGCAGCCGCTCCCCGGTAGAAGATTATGGCTACACCTTC	CASSRSPVEDYGYTF
NA	TRBV20-1	NA	TRBJ2-5	TGCAGTGCTAGAGATACCAGCCAGGGAGTTCAAGAGACCCAGTACTTC	CSARDTSQGVQETQYF
NA	TRBV4-1	NA	TRBJ1-5	TGCGCCAGCAGCCTCGGGGCAGATCAGCCCCAGCATTTT	CASSLGADQPQHF
TRBD2	TRBV7-2	NA	TRBJ2-1	TGTGCCAGCAGCCACGGGACTAGCGGGGGGGGGTACAATGAGCAGTTCTTC	CASSHGTSGGGYNEQFF
NA	TRBV20-1	NA	TRBJ2-7	TGCAGTGCTAGAGGAAGGGCGGGATTCGGCTACGAGCAGTACTTC	CSARGRAGFGYEQYF
TRBD2	TRBV4-1	NA	TRBJ2-1	TGCGCCAGCAGCCACACGGGCAGCGGGAGGGCGAATGAGCAGTTCTTC	CASSHTGSGRANEQFF
NA	TRBV30	NA	TRBJ1-5	TGTGCCTGGAGTGTGTCGGGCCCCCAGCATTTT	CAWSVSGPQHF
NA	TRBV12-3/TRBV12-4	NA	TRBJ1-1	TGTGCCAGCAGTTTTAGGAGCACTGAAGCTTTCTTT	CASSFRSTEAFF
NA	TRBV11-3	once	TRBJ1-2	TGTGCCAGCAGCCTGGGGCTTTCCTATGGCTACACCTTC	CASSLGLSYGYTF
NA	TRBV18	NA	TRBJ2-5	TGCGCCAGCCTTCCTAGCGACAGGCAAGAGACCCAGTACTTC	CASLPSDRQETQYF
TRBD2	TRBV4-1	NA	TRBJ2-1	TGCGCCAGCAGCCAAACGGGCGGGAGGGCCTTCTCCTACAATGAGCAGTTCTTC	CASSQTGGRAFSYNEQFF
NA	TRBV28	few	TRBJ2-1	TGTGCCAGCAGTTTTGGAGGGGGGGAGCAGTTCTTC	CASSFGGGEQFF
NA	TRBV12-3/TRBV12-4	NA	TRBJ2-4	TGTGCCAGCAGTCCCGCCGGGCAGACGATTCAGTACTTC	CASSPAGQTIQYF
NA	TRBV6-6	NA	TRBJ2-7	TGTGCCAGCGTCGCACGGGACGAGCAGTACTTC	CASVARDEQYF
NA	TRBV7-9	NA	TRBJ2-2	TGTGCCAGCAGCCGACAATACACCGGGGAGCTGTTTTTT	CASSRQYTGELFF
NA	TRBV29-1	NA	TRBJ2-5	TGCAGCGGCGGGGACTACCAAGAGACCCAGTACTTC	CSGGDYQETQYF
NA	TRBV18	NA	TRBJ2-4	TGTGCCAGCTCACCACTACCCGAGGCCAAAAACATTCAGTACTTC	CASSPLPEAKNIQYF
TRBD1	TRBV27	NA	TRBJ2-2	TGTGCCAGCATCGAACAGGGGGCCACCGGGGAGCTGTTTTTT	CASIEQGATGELFF
TRBD2	TRBV20-1	NA	TRBJ2-5	TGCAGTGCTAAGACTAGCGGGGGGGAGACCCAGTACTTC	CSAKTSGGETQYF
NA	TRBV28	NA	TRBJ1-5	TGTGCCAGCGTCCGGGACCGTAATCAGCCCCAGCATTTT	CASVRDRNQPQHF
TRBD1	TRBV29-1	NA	TRBJ1-5	TGCAGCGTTGCACAGGGGGCAAATCAGCCCCAGCATTTT	CSVAQGANQPQHF
NA	TRBV6-2/TRBV6-3	once	TRBJ2-1	TGTGCCAGCGAGACCGGGGGCGCCTACAATGAGCAGTTCTTC	CASETGGAYNEQFF
TRBD2	TRBV5-1	NA	TRBJ2-1	TGCGCCAGCAGCCCGGGTGCTAGCGGGTGGGGTAATGAGCAGTTCTTC	CASSPGASGWGNEQFF
TRBD1	TRBV6-5	NA	TRBJ1-5	TGTGCCAGCAGTAGACAGGGGGGCAATCAGCCCCAGCATTTT	CASSRQGGNQPQHF
NA	TRBV5-1	NA	TRBJ2-1	TGCGCCAGCACCGCTGTCGGCAATGAGCAGTTCTTC	CASTAVGNEQFF
NA	TRBV29-1	NA	TRBJ1-2	TGCAGCCTACAGGGCCCAGGGAACTATGGCTACACCTTC	CSLQGPGNYGYTF